The present T cell receptor (beta chain) was sequenced within a study of blood T cell repertoires in COVID-19. Trimming took 5 bases from V and 4 from J, leaving 15 bases between them. The CDR3 is 15 residues long. The germline V gene encodes CDR1 LNHDA and CDR2 SQIVND (reference sequence). TCRdb's table, derived via immunoSEQ multiplex PCR, lists solely in-frame clones and lacks some. Of 250,000 to 350,000 clones in the sample, about 90% were seen once. Sequencing was carried out using peripheral blood. This sequence joins TRBV19 and TRBJ2-1; possible D gene TRBD2, 6 bases. This TCR came from a woman between 45 and 60 years old who had recovered from COVID-19. The CDR3 sequence is CASSELGLLYNEQFF. In nucleotides, the CDR3 is TGTGCCAGTAGTGAACTGGGACTGCTGTACAATGAGCAGTTCTTC.